The entry that follows covers one T cell receptor (beta chain) sequence. This specimen comes from a study of regulatory T cells in long-lasting Graves disease. Building of the TCR beta libraries involved iRepertoire HTBI primers and Arm-PCR of CDR3 regions. TCRdb analysed the multiplex PCR reads with MiXCR anew, one entry per CDR3 protein. In the table there are roughly 510,000 distinct CDR3 sequences, more than 15% of which are singletons. Per the germline V gene, CDR1 is SNHLY and CDR2 is FYNNEI. This CDR3 contains 13 residues. V was clipped by 7 bases and J by 7 bases, with 16 bases between them. Described time point: newly diagnosed GD, antithyroid drugs for less than 3 months. RNA extracted from PBMCs served as the sequencing template. The data also belong to a second study, concerning T cells in Graves' hyperthyroidism and ophthalmopathy. From that study: Before onset, by a median of approximately 6.2 months, the model predicted ophthalmopathy.

The TCR sequence derives from a man younger than 35 with Graves disease. Material: peripheral blood mononuclear cells (PBMCs), obtained at new diagnosis, from a patient treated with antithyroid drugs. The chain links TRBV2 to TRBJ2-5; possible D gene TRBD2, 5 bases. CDR3 in DNA: TGTGCCAGCATGAGGGTAGTGCGGAGGACCCAGTACTTC. Its protein product is CASMRVVRRTQYF.